The clone carrying this TCR beta chain was seen repeatedly, ten times or more. This specimen comes from a study of neurological immune-mediated disorders. The CDR3 extends over 17 amino acids. V was clipped by 3 bases and J by 7 bases; unmatched bases: 7. Germline V gives CDR1 MNHEY, CDR2 SVGEGT. Stated time point: longitudinal time-point 3. In TCRdb, the 5' RACE reads were re-called with MiXCR into one record per CDR3 protein. The profile shows more than 75,000 distinct CDR3 sequences, around 4% of them singletons. Sequenced sample: PBMCs. This receptor was taken from a woman aged 55 to 70 with multiple sclerosis. The chain recombines TRBV6-2 or TRBV6-3 with TRBJ2-4, with TRBD2 identical over 15 bases. The CDR3 nucleotides read TGTGCCAGCAGTTATGGGACTAGCGGGGGGAAGTTGAACATTCAGTACTTC. It specifies CASSYGTSGGKLNIQYF.